This section outlines one T cell receptor (beta chain) sequence together with its context. The V and J ends lost 4 bases and 3 bases, in that order; junction bases with no gene match: 3. CDR1 and CDR2 (germline): KGHSH, LQKENI. The CDR3 runs to 14 residues. These data come from a study of technical replicates of blood from a few donors. Sequencing used immunoSEQ multiplex PCR; TCRdb keeps in-frame clones, though not all of them. In the table there are about 67,000 clones, about 97% of which are singletons. This chain links TRBV18 with TRBJ1-5; the match to TRBD1 covers 7 bases. The TCR originated in a human donor in good health. Sequencing was carried out using T cells isolated from PBMCs. CDR3 DNA: TGTGCCAGCTCACTGACAGGGCTCAATCAGCCCCAGCATTTT. It yields the protein CASSLTGLNQPQHF.